This T cell receptor (beta chain) came from a study of technical replicates of blood from a few donors. Generated by immunoSEQ multiplex PCR, the TCRdb table keeps only in-frame clones and is missing some. The sample carries about 90,000 clones, approximately 94% recorded once. Losses at the gene ends were 4 bases for V and 2 bases for J; bases not matched to a gene: 5. There are 15 residues in the CDR3. CDR1 and CDR2 from the germline V gene are MNHEY and SMNVEV (reference sequence). The chain joins TRBV27 to TRBJ2-1, with 7 bases matching TRBD2. The TCR was taken from a human donor in good health. Sample: T cells isolated from PBMCs. This CDR3 reads CASSSGTTTYNEQFF. Written as DNA, the CDR3 is TGTGCCAGCAGTTCCGGGACTACCACCTACAATGAGCAGTTCTTC.